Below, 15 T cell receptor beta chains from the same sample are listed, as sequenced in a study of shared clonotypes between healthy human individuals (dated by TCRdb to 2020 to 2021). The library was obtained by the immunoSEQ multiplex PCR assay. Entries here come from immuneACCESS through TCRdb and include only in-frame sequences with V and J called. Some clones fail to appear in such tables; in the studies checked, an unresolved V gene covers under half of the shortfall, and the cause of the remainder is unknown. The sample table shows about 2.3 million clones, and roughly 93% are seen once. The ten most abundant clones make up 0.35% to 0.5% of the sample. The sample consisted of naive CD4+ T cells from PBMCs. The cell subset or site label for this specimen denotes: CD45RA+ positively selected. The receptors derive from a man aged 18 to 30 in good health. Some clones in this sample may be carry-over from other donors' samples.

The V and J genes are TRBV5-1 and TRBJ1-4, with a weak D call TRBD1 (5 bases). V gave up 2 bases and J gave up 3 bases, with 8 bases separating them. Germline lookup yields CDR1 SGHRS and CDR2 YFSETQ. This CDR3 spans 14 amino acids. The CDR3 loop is CASSLQDSNEKLFF. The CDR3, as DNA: TGCGCCAGCAGCTTACAGGATTCTAATGAAAAACTGTTTTTT.

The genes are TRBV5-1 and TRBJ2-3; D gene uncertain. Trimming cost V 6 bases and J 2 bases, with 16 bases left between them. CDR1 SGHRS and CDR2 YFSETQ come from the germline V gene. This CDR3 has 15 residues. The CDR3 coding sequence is TGCGCCAGCAACTTCGACGGCCAGTCCACAGATACGCAGTATTTT. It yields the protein CASNFDGQSTDTQYF.

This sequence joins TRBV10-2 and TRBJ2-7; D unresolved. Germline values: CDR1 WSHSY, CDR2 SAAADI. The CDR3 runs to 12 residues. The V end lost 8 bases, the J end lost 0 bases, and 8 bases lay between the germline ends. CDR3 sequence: CASSLSSYEQYF. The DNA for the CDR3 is TGCGCCAGCTCCCTCAGCTCCTACGAGCAGTACTTC.

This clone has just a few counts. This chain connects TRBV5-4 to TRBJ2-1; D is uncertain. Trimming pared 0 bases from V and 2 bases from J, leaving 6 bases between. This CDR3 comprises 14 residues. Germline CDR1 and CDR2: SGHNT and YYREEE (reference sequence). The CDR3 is CASSLGGPYNEQFF. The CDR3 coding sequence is TGTGCCAGCAGCTTGGGCGGACCCTACAATGAGCAGTTCTTC.

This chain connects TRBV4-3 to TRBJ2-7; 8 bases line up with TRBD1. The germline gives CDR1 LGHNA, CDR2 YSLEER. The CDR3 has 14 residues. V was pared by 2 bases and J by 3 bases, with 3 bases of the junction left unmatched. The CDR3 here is CASSQTTGVYEQYF. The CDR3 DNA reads TGCGCCAGCAGCCAAACGACAGGGGTCTACGAGCAGTACTTC.

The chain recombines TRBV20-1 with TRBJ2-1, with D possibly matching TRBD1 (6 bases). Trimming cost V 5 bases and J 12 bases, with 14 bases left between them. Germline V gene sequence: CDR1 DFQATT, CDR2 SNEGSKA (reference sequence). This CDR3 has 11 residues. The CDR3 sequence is CSAAYRDWQFF. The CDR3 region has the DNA TGCAGTGCTGCGTACAGGGATTGGCAGTTCTTC.

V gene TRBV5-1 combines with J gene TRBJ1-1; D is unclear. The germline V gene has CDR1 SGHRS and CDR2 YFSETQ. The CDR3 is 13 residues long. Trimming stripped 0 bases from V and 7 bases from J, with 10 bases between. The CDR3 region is CASSLAAGFEAFF. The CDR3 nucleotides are TGCGCCAGCAGCTTGGCGGCCGGGTTTGAAGCTTTCTTT.

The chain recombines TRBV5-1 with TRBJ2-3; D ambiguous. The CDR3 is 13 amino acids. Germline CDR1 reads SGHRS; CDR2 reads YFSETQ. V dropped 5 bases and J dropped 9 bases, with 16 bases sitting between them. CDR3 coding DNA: TGCGCCAGCAGTGTTCTAGTCAGTGGAACGCAGTATTTT. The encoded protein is CASSVLVSGTQYF.

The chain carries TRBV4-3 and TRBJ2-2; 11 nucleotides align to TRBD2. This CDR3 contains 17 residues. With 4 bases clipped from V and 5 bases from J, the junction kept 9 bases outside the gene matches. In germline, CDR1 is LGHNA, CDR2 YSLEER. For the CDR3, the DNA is TGCGCCAGCAGCCGGGGGGAGCTAGCGGGAGGTACCGGGGAGCTGTTTTTT. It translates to CASSRGELAGGTGELFF.

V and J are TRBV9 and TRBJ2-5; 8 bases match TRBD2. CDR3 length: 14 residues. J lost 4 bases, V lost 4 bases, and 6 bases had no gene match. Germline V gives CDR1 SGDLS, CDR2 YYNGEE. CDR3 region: CASSPPGGAETQYF. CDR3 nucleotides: TGTGCCAGCAGCCCTCCCGGGGGGGCAGAGACCCAGTACTTC.

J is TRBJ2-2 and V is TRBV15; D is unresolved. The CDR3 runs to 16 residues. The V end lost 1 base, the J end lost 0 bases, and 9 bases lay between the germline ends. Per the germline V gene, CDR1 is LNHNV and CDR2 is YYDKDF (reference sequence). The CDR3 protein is CATSRAYISNTGELFF. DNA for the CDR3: TGTGCCACCAGCAGAGCATACATATCGAACACCGGGGAGCTGTTTTTT.

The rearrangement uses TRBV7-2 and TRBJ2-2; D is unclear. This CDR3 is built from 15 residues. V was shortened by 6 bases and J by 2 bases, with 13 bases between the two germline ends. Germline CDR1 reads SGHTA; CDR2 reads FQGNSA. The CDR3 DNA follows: TGTGCCAGCAGTTCACGGTCCCTCAACACCGGGGAGCTGTTTTTT. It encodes CASSSRSLNTGELFF.

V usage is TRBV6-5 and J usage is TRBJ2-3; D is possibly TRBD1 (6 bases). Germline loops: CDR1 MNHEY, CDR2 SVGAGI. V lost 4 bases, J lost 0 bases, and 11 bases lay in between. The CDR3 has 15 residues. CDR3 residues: CASSLEQGSTDTQYF. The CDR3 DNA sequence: TGTGCCAGCAGTTTAGAGCAGGGGAGCACAGATACGCAGTATTTT.

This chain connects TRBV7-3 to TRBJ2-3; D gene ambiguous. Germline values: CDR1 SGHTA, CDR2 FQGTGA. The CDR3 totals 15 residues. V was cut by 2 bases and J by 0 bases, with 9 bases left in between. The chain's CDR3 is CASSLGAVSTDTQYF. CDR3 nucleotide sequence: TGTGCCAGCAGCTTAGGTGCAGTAAGCACAGATACGCAGTATTTT.

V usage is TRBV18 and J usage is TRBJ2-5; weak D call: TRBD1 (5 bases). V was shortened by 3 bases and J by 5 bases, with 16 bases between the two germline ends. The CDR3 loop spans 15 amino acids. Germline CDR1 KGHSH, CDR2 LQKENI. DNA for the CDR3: TGTGCCAGCTCACCTCGGAGTATATGGGGCGAGACCCAGTACTTC. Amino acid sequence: CASSPRSIWGETQYF.